These 29 T cell receptor beta chains came from one sample sequenced in a study of blood T cell repertoires in COVID-19. Assay used: immunoSEQ multiplex PCR; TCRdb lists only in-frame clones, some missing. The sample lists under 200,000 clones; 84% were seen once. Sequenced sample: peripheral blood. All receptors derive from a woman between 65 and 79 years old with COVID-19, enrolled during active disease.

The chain links TRBV19 to TRBJ2-7; D is possibly TRBD2 (6 bases). V gave up 5 bases and J gave up 7 bases, with 24 bases separating them. Per the germline V gene, CDR1 is LNHDA and CDR2 is SQIVND (reference sequence). The CDR3 has 16 amino acids. The chain's CDR3 is CASSPGITLTSGEQYF. The CDR3 DNA reads as TGTGCCAGTAGTCCCGGGATTACACTAACAAGCGGGGAGCAGTACTTC.

This clone showed up just once. This CDR3 reads CASSQELAGFGSSYNEQFF. The CDR3 DNA is TGCGCCAGCAGCCAAGAGCTAGCGGGCTTTGGGAGCTCCTACAATGAGCAGTTCTTC. The chain recombines TRBV4-1 with TRBJ2-1; 8 nucleotides agree with TRBD2. The CDR3 contains 19 residues. V was clipped by 0 bases and J by 0 bases; unmatched bases: 10. Per the germline V gene, CDR1 is MGHRA and CDR2 is YSYEKL.

The chain links TRBV5-1 to TRBJ1-3; tentative D call: TRBD1 (6 bases). Trimming left V 4 bases short and J 0 bases short, with 14 bases between. The CDR3 has 16 residues. Germline CDR1 is SGHRS and CDR2 is YFSETQ. For the CDR3, the DNA is TGCGCCAGCAGCCTGGGGGACAACCACTCTGGAAACACCATATATTTT. Translated: CASSLGDNHSGNTIYF.

This chain links TRBV12-3 or TRBV12-4 with TRBJ1-1; D is uncertain. V was trimmed by 6 bases and J by 6 bases, leaving 14 bases between them. The CDR3 runs 13 residues. The CDR3 region is CASRPIGSAEAFF. CDR3 in DNA: TGTGCCAGCAGGCCAATCGGGAGCGCTGAAGCTTTCTTT.

Notes on this clone: This may be a read error, as it is one base from a much larger clone. Other DNA sequences within the sample encode an identical CDR3. The chain carries TRBV12-3 or TRBV12-4 and TRBJ1-2, with TRBD1 as a possible D gene (6 bases). The V and J ends lost 5 bases and 5 bases respectively, with 12 bases between them. The CDR3 length is 13 residues. The CDR3 nucleotides are TGTGCCAGCAGTAACAGGGTCGGGTATGGCTACACCTTC. Translation gives CASSNRVGYGYTF.

This sequence joins TRBV9 and TRBJ1-4, with D tentatively TRBD1 (6 bases). This CDR3 is 16 amino acids long. CDR1 is SGDLS, CDR2 YYNGEE, per germline. The V and J ends lost 3 bases and 8 bases respectively, with 20 bases between them. The CDR3 DNA is TGTGCCAGCAGCGCCCTACAGGGCTACGGTACGGAAAAACTGTTTTTT. Translating gives CASSALQGYGTEKLFF.

The chain joins TRBV9 to TRBJ2-1; no firm D call. V was shortened by 1 base and J by 7 bases, with 6 bases between the two germline ends. The CDR3 length is 12 residues. Germline V gene sequence: CDR1 SGDLS, CDR2 YYNGEE. CDR3 sequence: CASSVSRNEQFF. CDR3 DNA: TGTGCCAGCAGCGTAAGTCGGAATGAGCAGTTCTTC. Full variable domain (missing parts from reference TRBV9 and TRBJ2-1): DSGVTQTPKHLITATGQRVTLRCSPRSGDLSVYWYQQSLDQGLQFLIQYYNGEERAKGNILERFSAQQFPDLHSELNLSSLELGDSALYFCASSVSRNEQFFGPGTRLTVL.

The chain links TRBV27 to TRBJ2-3; 7 bases line up with TRBD1. The V segment lost 4 bases and the J segment 4 bases; nucleotides outside the gene matches: 5. Looked up from germline, CDR1 is MNHEY and CDR2 is SMNVEV (reference sequence). The CDR3 runs 14 residues. CDR3 sequence: CASSSGTAADTQYF. The DNA for the CDR3 is TGTGCCAGCAGTTCTGGGACAGCAGCAGATACGCAGTATTTT.

This chain links TRBV7-9 with TRBJ2-2, with 7 positions matching TRBD1. There are 15 residues in the CDR3. The V gene's germline CDR1 is SEHNR and CDR2 FQNEAQ (reference sequence). The V and J ends lost 5 bases and 2 bases, in that order; junction bases with no gene match: 5. This CDR3 is CASSRWTGNTGELFF. The CDR3 DNA reads as TGTGCCAGCAGCCGCTGGACAGGAAACACCGGGGAGCTGTTTTTT.

The V call is TRBV5-5, the J call TRBJ1-2; D may be TRBD1 (5 bases). The CDR3 covers 15 residues. The V end was cut by 3 bases, the J end by 4 bases, with 16 bases between. Germline CDR1 is SGHKS and CDR2 is YYEKEE (reference sequence). CDR3 loop: CASSSGGAYFYGYTF. The CDR3 nucleotides read TGTGCCAGCAGCTCGGGAGGGGCATACTTCTATGGCTACACCTTC.

Concerning this clone: The sample contains more than one DNA sequence encoding this CDR3. The chain has TRBV5-1 and TRBJ1-1; the D gene is possibly TRBD1 (6 bases). The CDR3 length is 14 residues. CDR1 is SGHRS, CDR2 YFSETQ, per germline. With 0 bases removed from V and 0 bases from J, the gap between germline ends came to 6 bases. CDR3 amino acids: CASSLEGVNTEAFF. The CDR3 nucleotides read TGCGCCAGCAGCTTGGAGGGGGTGAACACTGAAGCTTTCTTT.

The rearrangement joins TRBV6-1 to TRBJ2-1; D perhaps matches TRBD2 (6 bases). The CDR3 has 15 amino acids. Trimming left V 1 base short and J 4 bases short, with 11 bases between. Germline CDR1 is MNHNS and CDR2 is SASEGT. CDR3 nucleotide sequence: TGTGCCAGCAGTGAAGGGATTAGCGGATACAATGAGCAGTTCTTC. It specifies CASSEGISGYNEQFF.

V gene TRBV10-3 combines with J gene TRBJ2-1; maybe TRBD2 (5 bases). The V gene lost 6 bases and the J gene lost 3 bases, with 6 bases spanning the gap. The CDR3 sequence is 12 residues long. Germline V CDR1 and CDR2: ENHRY, SYGVKD. CDR3 bases: TGTGCCATCAGGGGGAGCTACAATGAGCAGTTCTTC. Encoded protein: CAIRGSYNEQFF.

The V call is TRBV5-1, the J call TRBJ2-5; D gene unclear. Germline V lookup: CDR1 SGHRS, CDR2 YFSETQ. The CDR3 is made up of 14 amino acids. Trimming removed 0 bases from V and 1 base from J, with 7 bases in between. The CDR3 nucleotides read TGCGCCAGCAGCTTGGCGACGGGCCAAGAGACCCAGTACTTC. Its translation is CASSLATGQETQYF.

The chain has TRBV18 and TRBJ1-4; D is ambiguous. The CDR3 contains 13 residues. Deletions cut 3 bases from V and 6 bases from J, with 8 bases between. Germline lookup yields CDR1 KGHSH and CDR2 LQKENI. The CDR3 sequence is CASSPGGDEKLFF. CDR3 coding DNA: TGTGCCAGCTCACCTGGCGGTGATGAAAAACTGTTTTTT.

The chain recombines TRBV30 with TRBJ2-3, with 7 bases fitting TRBD2. Per the germline V gene, CDR1 is GTSNPN and CDR2 is SVGIG (reference sequence). CDR3 length equals 15 residues. V lost 2 bases and J lost 1; bases outside the gene matches: 6. CDR3 amino acids: CAWSSRGDRTDTQYF. The CDR3 nucleotides read TGTGCCTGGAGTAGCCGGGGGGATCGCACAGATACGCAGTATTTT.

The sample holds a few counts of this clone. The rearrangement uses TRBV15 and TRBJ1-2; weak D call: TRBD1 (5 bases). V was cut by 0 bases and J by 7 bases, with 15 bases left in between. Per germline, CDR1 LNHNV and CDR2 YYDKDF (reference sequence). The CDR3 is 15 amino acids. The CDR3 coding sequence is TGTGCCACCAGCAGAGATAAGGCACGGGGGGGTGGCTACACCTTC. Its protein product is CATSRDKARGGGYTF. The full variable domain, with the rest looked up from reference TRBV15 and TRBJ1-2, is DAMVIQNPRYQVTQFGKPVTLSCSQTLNHNVMYWYQQKSSQAPKLLFHYYDKDFNNEADTPDNFQSRRPNTSFCFLDIRSPGLGDTAMYLCATSRDKARGGGYTFGSGTRLTVV.

V gene TRBV7-3 combines with J gene TRBJ1-1; possibly TRBD1 for D (5 bases). V was cut by 1 base and J by 0 bases, with 9 bases left in between. The CDR3 has 15 amino acids. Germline V gene data show CDR1 as SGHTA and CDR2 as FQGTGA. In DNA, the CDR3 is TGTGCCAGCAGCTTAAATGCGGGACTGAACACTGAAGCTTTCTTT. It encodes CASSLNAGLNTEAFF.

This rearrangement joins TRBV3-1 (or the pseudogene TRBV3-2) to TRBJ1-4, with D unresolved. Germline CDR1 reads LGHDT; CDR2 reads YNNKEL (reference sequence). This CDR3 has 16 residues. Trimming stripped 1 base from V and 8 bases from J, with 17 bases between. The CDR3 loop is CASSQGKAGSGEKLFF. The CDR3 DNA reads as TGTGCCAGCAGCCAAGGGAAGGCGGGGTCGGGAGAAAAACTGTTTTTT.

The CDR3, as DNA: TGTGCCAGCAGATCGGGACAGCCCTATGGCTACACCTTC. It codes for CASRSGQPYGYTF. The J gene is TRBJ1-2, the V gene TRBV28; 7 bases are shared with TRBD1. V gave up 6 bases and J gave up 4 bases; unmatched junction bases: 5. CDR1 and CDR2 from the germline V gene are MDHEN and SYDVKM. This CDR3 contains 13 residues.

The rearrangement links TRBV7-2 to TRBJ1-1; D is uncertain. V was trimmed by 3 bases and J by 1 base, leaving 12 bases between them. Germline CDR1 is SGHTA and CDR2 is FQGNSA. The CDR3 has 15 amino acids. The CDR3 coding sequence is TGTGCCAGCAGCTTTTATGGGAGCCCGAACACTGAAGCTTTCTTT. Protein product: CASSFYGSPNTEAFF.

This clone was detected once. The chain combines TRBV28 with TRBJ1-1, with D unclear. The CDR3 sequence is 13 residues long. Per the germline V gene, CDR1 is MDHEN and CDR2 is SYDVKM. The V end was cut by 6 bases, the J end by 3 bases, with 11 bases between. CDR3 nucleotides: TGTGCCAGCAGACTACCTTATGACACTGAAGCTTTCTTT. This codes for CASRLPYDTEAFF.

The CDR3 nucleotides read TGTGCCAGCAGCTTTACCTTGGTATCGGGGAACACTGAAGCTTTCTTT. It yields the protein CASSFTLVSGNTEAFF. The V call is TRBV11-2, the J call TRBJ1-1, with D unclear. CDR3 length: 16 residues. In germline, CDR1 is SGHAT, CDR2 FQNNGV. The V gene lost 3 bases and the J gene lost 1 base, with 15 bases spanning the gap.

Written as DNA, the CDR3 is TGTGCCAGCAGCCAAGACAGGGGGTATGAGACCCAGTACTTC. It codes for CASSQDRGYETQYF. The chain has TRBV3-1 (or the pseudogene TRBV3-2) and TRBJ2-5, with TRBD1 matching over 7 bases. The V gene's germline CDR1 is LGHDT and CDR2 YNNKEL (reference sequence). This CDR3 is 14 amino acids long. V lost 0 bases, J lost 5 bases, and 3 bases stayed unmatched.

V is TRBV19 and J is TRBJ2-2; D remains unclear. Trimming removed 5 bases from V and 7 bases from J, with 17 bases in between. The germline V gene encodes CDR1 LNHDA and CDR2 SQIVND (reference sequence). This CDR3 has 15 residues. Here the CDR3 DNA reads TGTGCCAGTAGTTTTGATTTTGAGGAGAGCGGGGAGCTGTTTTTT. This sequence encodes CASSFDFEESGELFF.

A few counts support this clone. The chain couples TRBV27 to TRBJ1-6, with 8 bases matching TRBD1. The germline CDR1 and CDR2 sequences are MNHEY and SMNVEV (reference sequence). The V and J ends lost 5 bases and 7 bases, in that order; junction bases with no gene match: 10. The CDR3 contains 16 residues. For the CDR3, the DNA is TGTGCCAGCAGTATCCTGACAGGGGCAGGAAATTCACCCCTCCACTTT. It translates to CASSILTGAGNSPLHF.

This chain uses TRBV15 with TRBJ2-1; the match to TRBD1 covers 7 bases. V trimming: 1 base; J trimming: 6 bases; junction bases outside the gene matches: 6. The CDR3 is 15 residues long. The V gene's germline CDR1 is LNHNV and CDR2 YYDKDF (reference sequence). CDR3 nucleotides: TGTGCCACCAGCAGAGTCGCTCGGGACAGCAATGAGCAGTTCTTC. This codes for CATSRVARDSNEQFF. Drawing the rest from reference TRBV15 and TRBJ2-1, the complete variable domain is DAMVIQNPRYQVTQFGKPVTLSCSQTLNHNVMYWYQQKSSQAPKLLFHYYDKDFNNEADTPDNFQSRRPNTSFCFLDIRSPGLGDTAMYLCATSRVARDSNEQFFGPGTRLTVL.

This sequence joins TRBV6-1 and TRBJ2-3; 7 bases line up with TRBD1. CDR1 is MNHNS, CDR2 SASEGT, per germline. The V segment lost 10 bases and the J segment 5 bases; nucleotides outside the gene matches: 6. The CDR3 is made up of 12 amino acids. The DNA for the CDR3 is TGTGCCACGACAGGGAATGGAGATACGCAGTATTTT. Translation gives CATTGNGDTQYF.

CDR3 protein: CASMSEARSSGEQYV. DNA of the CDR3: TGTGCCAGCATGTCGGAGGCCAGATCGTCGGGCGAGCAGTACGTC. The chain has TRBV6-5 and TRBJ2-7; D might be TRBD2 (5 bases). The CDR3 is made up of 15 amino acids. V lost 7 bases, J lost 6 bases, and 22 bases lay in between. Per germline, CDR1 MNHEY and CDR2 SVGAGI.